This TCR beta chain was sequenced during a study of OX40 agonist ivuxolimab in advanced cancers. About the research overall: Prior therapy, whether anti-PD-1, anti-PD-L1 or anti-CTLA-4, was allowed, and about 39% had some.

Study-wide findings and caveats: Some nonresponders additionally presented with little normalized T-cell clonal expansion. At 0.1 to 3.0 mg/kg and by week 6, clonal expansion occurred in CD4+ and CD8+ blood T cells. The investigators did not determine what antigen specificity the expanded peripheral T cells had.

Profiling relied on immunoSEQ multiplex PCR, and the TCRdb table lists in-frame clones only, not all of them. The sample includes 150,000 to 180,000 clones, approximately 94% seen only once; the top ten take about 0.3%. As to this clone: Its antigen is as yet unknown.

Germline V lookup: CDR1 KGHSH, CDR2 LQKENI. CDR3 length: 17 amino acids. With 1 base clipped from V and 1 base from J, the junction kept 5 bases outside the gene matches. The genes are TRBV18 and TRBJ2-1; 9 nucleotides align to TRBD2. The input for sequencing was CD4+ or CD8+ T cells sorted from blood, taken in a trial of the OX40 agonist ivuxolimab. The TCR was taken from an adult with an advanced solid tumor such as melanoma, head and neck, liver or kidney cancer. The CDR3 region is CASSPRASGESYNEQFF. CDR3 in DNA: TGTGCCAGCTCACCACGGGCTAGCGGGGAGTCCTACAATGAGCAGTTCTTC.